This T cell receptor (beta chain) appears in the sequencing data of a study of technical replicates of blood from a handful of donors. This clone was observed a single time. Profiling relied on immunoSEQ multiplex PCR, and the TCRdb table lists in-frame clones only, not all of them. The data contain about 80,000 clones, approximately 93% of them singletons. The CDR3 has 12 amino acids. Per the germline V gene, CDR1 is LGHNT and CDR2 is FRNRAP. J lost 6 bases, V lost 4 bases, and 3 bases had no gene match. This sequence originates from a human donor in good health. The chain recombines TRBV12-5 with TRBJ2-7; 7 bases agree with TRBD2. The sample taken for sequencing was T cells isolated from PBMCs. In nucleotides, the CDR3 is TGTGCTAGTGGTTGGGGGGGTTCCGAGCAGTACTTC. Its protein product is CASGWGGSEQYF.